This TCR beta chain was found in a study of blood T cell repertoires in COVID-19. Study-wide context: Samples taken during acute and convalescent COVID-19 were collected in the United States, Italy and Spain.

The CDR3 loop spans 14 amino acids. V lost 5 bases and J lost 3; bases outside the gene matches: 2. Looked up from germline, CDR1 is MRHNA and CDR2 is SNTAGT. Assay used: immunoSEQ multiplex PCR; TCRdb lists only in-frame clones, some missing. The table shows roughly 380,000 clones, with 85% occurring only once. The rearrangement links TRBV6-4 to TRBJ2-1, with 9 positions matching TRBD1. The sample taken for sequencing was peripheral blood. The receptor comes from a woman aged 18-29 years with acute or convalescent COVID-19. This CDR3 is CASSRTGVYNEQFF. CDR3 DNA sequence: TGTGCCAGCAGTAGGACAGGGGTCTACAATGAGCAGTTCTTC.